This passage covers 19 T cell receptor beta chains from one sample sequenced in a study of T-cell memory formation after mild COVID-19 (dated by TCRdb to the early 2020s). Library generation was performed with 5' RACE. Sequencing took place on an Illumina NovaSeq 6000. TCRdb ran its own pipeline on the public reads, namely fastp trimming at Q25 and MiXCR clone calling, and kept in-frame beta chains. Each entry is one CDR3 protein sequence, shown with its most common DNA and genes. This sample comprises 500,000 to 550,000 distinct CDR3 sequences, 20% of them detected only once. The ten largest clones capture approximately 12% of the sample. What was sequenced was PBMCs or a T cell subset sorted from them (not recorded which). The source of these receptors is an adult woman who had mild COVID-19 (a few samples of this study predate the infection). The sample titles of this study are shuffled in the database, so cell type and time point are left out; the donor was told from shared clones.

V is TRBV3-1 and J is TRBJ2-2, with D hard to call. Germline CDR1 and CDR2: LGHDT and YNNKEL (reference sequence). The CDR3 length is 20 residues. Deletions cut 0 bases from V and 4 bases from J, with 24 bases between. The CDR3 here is CASSQDLLDVSPSGTGELFF. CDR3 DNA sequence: TGTGCCAGCAGCCAAGATCTTCTAGATGTTTCACCCTCGGGCACCGGGGAGCTGTTTTTT.

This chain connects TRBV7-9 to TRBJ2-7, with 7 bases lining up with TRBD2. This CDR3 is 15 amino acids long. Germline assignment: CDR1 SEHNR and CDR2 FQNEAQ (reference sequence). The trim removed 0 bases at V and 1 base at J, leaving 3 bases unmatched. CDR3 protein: CASSLASGRSYEQYF. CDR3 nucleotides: TGTGCCAGCAGCTTAGCATCCGGGAGGTCCTACGAGCAGTACTTC. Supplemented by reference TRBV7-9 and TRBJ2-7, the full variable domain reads DTGVSQNPRHKITKRGQNVTFRCDPISEHNRLYWYRQTLGQGPEFLTYFQNEAQLEKSRLLSDRFSAERPKGSFSTLEIQRTEQGDSAMYLCASSLASGRSYEQYFGPGTRLTVT.

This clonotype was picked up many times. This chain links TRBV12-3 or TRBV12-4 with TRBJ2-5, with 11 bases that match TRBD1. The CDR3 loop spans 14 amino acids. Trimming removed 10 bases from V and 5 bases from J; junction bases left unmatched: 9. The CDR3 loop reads CATSGTGGVETQYF. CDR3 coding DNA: TGTGCCACCTCGGGGACAGGGGGTGTGGAGACCCAGTACTTC.

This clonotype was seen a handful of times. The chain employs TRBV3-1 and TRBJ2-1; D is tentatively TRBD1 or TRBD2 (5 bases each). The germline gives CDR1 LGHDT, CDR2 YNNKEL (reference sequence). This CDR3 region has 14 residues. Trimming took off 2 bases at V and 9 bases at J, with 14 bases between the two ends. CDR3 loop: CASSQRTVGVEQFF. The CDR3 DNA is TGTGCCAGCAGCCAAAGGACGGTGGGGGTTGAGCAGTTCTTC.

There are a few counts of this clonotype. In nucleotides, the CDR3 is TGTGCCAGCACCATGGGACTAGCGGGGCTGAACAATGAGCAGTTCTTC. Protein sequence: CASTMGLAGLNNEQFF. The chain carries TRBV27 and TRBJ2-1; 13 bases line up with TRBD2. Per the germline V gene, CDR1 is MNHEY and CDR2 is SMNVEV (reference sequence). Trimming cost V 7 bases and J 5 bases; bases outside gene matches: 8. The CDR3 totals 16 residues.

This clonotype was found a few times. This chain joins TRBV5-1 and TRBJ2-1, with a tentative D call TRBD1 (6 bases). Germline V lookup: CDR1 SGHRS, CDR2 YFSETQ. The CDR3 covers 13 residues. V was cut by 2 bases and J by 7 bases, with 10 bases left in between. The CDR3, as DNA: TGCGCCAGCAGCTTTCTCACAGGGAATGAGCAGTTCTTC. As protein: CASSFLTGNEQFF.

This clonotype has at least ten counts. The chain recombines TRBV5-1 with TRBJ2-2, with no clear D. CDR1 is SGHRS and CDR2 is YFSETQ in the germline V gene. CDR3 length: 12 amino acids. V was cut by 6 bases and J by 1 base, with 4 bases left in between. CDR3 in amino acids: CASMENTGELFF. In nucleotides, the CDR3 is TGCGCCAGCATGGAGAACACCGGGGAGCTGTTTTTT.

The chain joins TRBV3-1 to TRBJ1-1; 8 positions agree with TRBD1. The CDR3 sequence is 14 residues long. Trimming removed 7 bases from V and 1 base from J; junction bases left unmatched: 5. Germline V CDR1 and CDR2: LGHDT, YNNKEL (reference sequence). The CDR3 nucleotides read TGTGCCAGCAAACCCAGGGGGCAGAACACTGAAGCTTTCTTT. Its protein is CASKPRGQNTEAFF.

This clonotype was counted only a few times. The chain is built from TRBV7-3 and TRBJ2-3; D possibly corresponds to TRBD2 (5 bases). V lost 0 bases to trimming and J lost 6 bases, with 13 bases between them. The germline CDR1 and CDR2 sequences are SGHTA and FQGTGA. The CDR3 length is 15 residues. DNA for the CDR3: TGTGCCAGCAGCTTAACGGGAGTTCACTCCGATACGCAGTATTTT. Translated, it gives CASSLTGVHSDTQYF.

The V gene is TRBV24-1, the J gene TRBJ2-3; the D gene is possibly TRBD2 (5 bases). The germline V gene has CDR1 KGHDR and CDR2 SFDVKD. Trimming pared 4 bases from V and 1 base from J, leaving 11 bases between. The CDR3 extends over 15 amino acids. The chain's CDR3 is CATSDGERGTDTQYF. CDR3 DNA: TGTGCCACCAGTGACGGGGAAAGGGGCACAGATACGCAGTATTTT.

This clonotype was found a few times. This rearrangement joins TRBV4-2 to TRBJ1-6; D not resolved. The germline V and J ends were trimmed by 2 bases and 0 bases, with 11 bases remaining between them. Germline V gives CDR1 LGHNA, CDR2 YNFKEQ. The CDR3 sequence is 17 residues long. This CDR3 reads CASSQTGRSSYNSPLHF. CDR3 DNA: TGTGCCAGCAGCCAAACTGGACGGAGCTCCTATAATTCACCCCTCCACTTT.

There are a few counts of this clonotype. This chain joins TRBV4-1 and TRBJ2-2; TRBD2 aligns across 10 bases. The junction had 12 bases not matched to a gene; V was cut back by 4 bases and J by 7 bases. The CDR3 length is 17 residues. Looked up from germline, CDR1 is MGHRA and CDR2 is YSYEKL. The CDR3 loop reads CASSLGPGLAPDGELFF. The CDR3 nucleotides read TGCGCCAGCAGCCTAGGCCCGGGACTAGCGCCTGACGGGGAGCTGTTTTTT.

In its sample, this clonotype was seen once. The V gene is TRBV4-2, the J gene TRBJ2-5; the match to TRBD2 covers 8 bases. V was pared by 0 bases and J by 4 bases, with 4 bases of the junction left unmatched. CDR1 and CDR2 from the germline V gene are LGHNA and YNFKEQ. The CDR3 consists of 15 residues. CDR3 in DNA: TGTGCCAGCAGCCAAGATGCGGGGGGTCGAGAGACCCAGTACTTC. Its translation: CASSQDAGGRETQYF.

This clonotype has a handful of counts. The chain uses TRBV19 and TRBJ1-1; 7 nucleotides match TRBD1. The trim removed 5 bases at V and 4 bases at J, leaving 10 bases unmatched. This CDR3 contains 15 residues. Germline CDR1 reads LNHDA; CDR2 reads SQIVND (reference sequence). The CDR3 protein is CASSFRDSATTEAFF. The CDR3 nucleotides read TGTGCCAGTAGTTTTAGGGACAGCGCTACCACTGAAGCTTTCTTT.

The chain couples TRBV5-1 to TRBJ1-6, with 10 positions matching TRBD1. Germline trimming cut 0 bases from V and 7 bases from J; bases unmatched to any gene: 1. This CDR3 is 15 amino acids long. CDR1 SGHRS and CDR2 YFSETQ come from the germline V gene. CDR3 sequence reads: CASSLGQGANSPLHF. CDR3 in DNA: TGCGCCAGCAGCTTGGGACAGGGGGCGAATTCACCCCTCCACTTT.

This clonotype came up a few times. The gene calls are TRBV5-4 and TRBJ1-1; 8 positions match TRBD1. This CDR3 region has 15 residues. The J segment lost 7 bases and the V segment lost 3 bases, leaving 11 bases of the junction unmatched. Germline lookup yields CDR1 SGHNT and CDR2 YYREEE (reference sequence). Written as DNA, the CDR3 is TGTGCCAGCAGCTGGCCGGGACAGGAGAACCTTGAAGCTTTCTTT. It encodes CASSWPGQENLEAFF.

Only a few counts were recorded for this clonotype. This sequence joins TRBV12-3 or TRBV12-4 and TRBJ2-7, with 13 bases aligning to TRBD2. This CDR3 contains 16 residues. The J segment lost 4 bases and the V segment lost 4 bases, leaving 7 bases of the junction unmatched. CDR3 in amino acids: CASSSPGTSGMYEQYF. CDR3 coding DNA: TGTGCCAGCAGTTCTCCCGGGACTAGCGGGATGTACGAGCAGTACTTC.

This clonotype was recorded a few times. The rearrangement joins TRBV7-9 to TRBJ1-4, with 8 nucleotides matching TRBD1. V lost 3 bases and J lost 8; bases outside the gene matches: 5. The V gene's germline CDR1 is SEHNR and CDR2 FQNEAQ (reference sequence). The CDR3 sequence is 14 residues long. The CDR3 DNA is TGTGCCAGCAGCTTTGGACAGGGAGGGGAAAAACTGTTTTTT. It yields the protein CASSFGQGGEKLFF.

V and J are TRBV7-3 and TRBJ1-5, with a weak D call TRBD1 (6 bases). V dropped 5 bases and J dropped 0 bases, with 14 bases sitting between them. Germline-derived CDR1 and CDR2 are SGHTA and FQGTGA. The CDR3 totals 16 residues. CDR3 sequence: CASSPWGGDSNQPQHF. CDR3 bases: TGTGCCAGCAGCCCATGGGGGGGCGATAGCAATCAGCCCCAGCATTTT.